This record looks at one T cell receptor (beta chain) sequence and its context. This clone was counted a few times. No antigen is known for it. One base away there is no much larger clone; base qualities are not given. The cohort comprised 670 or so healthy bone marrow donors. Cohort members were all nominally healthy when sampled, although unrecorded immune exposures were likely present. The donor was CMV seropositive and was included in the group of 250 to 300 seropositive cohort members. A peripheral blood sample was collected from each donor, and TCR beta sequencing was performed on peripheral blood mononuclear cells. Genomic DNA extraction from the blood cell samples was performed with the Qiagen DNeasy Blood Extraction Kit. V loses 4 bases, J loses 7 bases, and the germline ends lie 8 bases apart. The CDR3 sequence holds 12 residues, the cysteine and phenylalanine included. Here the CDR3 DNA is all that survives: 36 bases in frame from base 1. Based on the germline V gene, the CDR1 and CDR2 sequences are MDHEN and SYDVKM.

The data originate from a study of cytomegalovirus exposure and HLA in healthy donors (dated by TCRdb to the late 2010s). Study-wide context: An earlier analysis of about 560 of the donors reported 250 to 300 Gb of sequence data and around 110 million unique TCR beta sequences obtained from around 180 million T cells. The study was designed to test whether signatures of past pathogen exposure could be identified by cataloging public T cell receptors. Every repertoire in the discovery cohort had been generated on one and the same sequencing platform. Donor age, sex, ethnicity and CMV serostatus were compiled together with the repertoire data. To study patterns of TCR occurrence, a later analysis re-analyzed previously published TCR beta repertoires from several hundred donors and added high-resolution HLA genotyping. Around 300 gigabases of sequencing data and roughly 90 million unique TCR sequences were included in an early release covering roughly 700 HLA-typed donors. The study combined high-throughput TCR immunosequencing, statistical association of individual TCRs with disease status, and machine learning to predict cytomegalovirus infection status. Class I and class II HLA loci were covered by the typing at four-digit resolution. In a later genetic analysis, genome-wide SNP genotypes for about 55% of the 666 donors were used, and that subset was treated as a discovery cohort. Among the approximately 400 genotyped donors, around 79% belonged to the genetic ancestry cluster associated with self-reported Caucasian donors. A handful of DR-DQ haplotypes were handled as single units for association and clustering because linkage in the cohort was strong. Typing coverage differed by locus: A, B, C, DRB1 and DQB1 were typed in roughly 620-630 donors, DQA1 in 500 to 550, DPA1 in nearly 610, and DPB1 in approximately 450. The study used immunosequencing to profile the T cell repertoires of 670 or so subjects and linked those repertoires to cytomegalovirus serostatus. To decide whether each TCR beta V gene segment behaved as functional or pseudogenic, an earlier analysis of several hundred of the donors relied on high-throughput TCR beta sequencing. Besides the first cohort of 666 subjects, a separate validation cohort made up of roughly 130 different subjects was used. Among about 410 genotyped donors of the cohort, an average of around 250,000 unique TCR beta nucleotide sequences was sequenced per donor, of which approximately 18% were non-productive. In the later analysis, no new phenotypic data were used to find candidate immune exposures; instead, reliance was placed on TCR beta sequences and their occurrence across donors.

Receptors were amplified or captured by the immunoSEQ multiplex PCR assay. For the multiplex PCR, a mixture combining 60 forward primers for TCR Vbeta segments and 13 reverse primers for TCR Jbeta segments was used. A multiplex PCR assay on genomic DNA amplified the CDR3 region of rearranged TCR beta genes. The amplified TCR beta libraries were sequenced on the Illumina HiSeq System as 87-base-pair reads. On the study's bioinformatics: Across the 666 repertoires, a later analysis counted tens of millions of unique TCR beta chains, 9 million to 14 million of which were shared by at least two donors. Raw reads were error-corrected and collapsed into unique sequences with a nearest-neighbor algorithm that merged closely related sequences to remove PCR and sequencing errors. CDR3 sequences were aligned to IMGT reference sequences to assign V, D and J gene segments. Each retained sequence needed at least a six-nucleotide match to both a V gene segment and a J gene segment. Rearrangements were called productive when the CDR3 lacked stop codons and stayed in frame with V and J; all others were non-productive. CDR3 was defined by IMGT convention, running from the second conserved V-encoded cysteine to the conserved J-encoded phenylalanine. The earlier analysis of fewer than 700 of the donors excluded sequences that lacked an unambiguous match to a single V gene segment. In an earlier analysis of around 590 of the donors, a V segment was called functional when productive rearrangements were above 56.7%, and segregating when the standard deviation between donors exceeded 5%. A statistical classification framework was developed to diagnose cytomegalovirus status using the catalog of TCR beta chain sequences. In a later analysis, TCR nucleotide sequences were compared against IMGT/GENE-DB human TR gene sequences so that V and J genes could be assigned. In a later analysis, CDR3 sequences and most-parsimonious VDJ recombination scenarios were assigned using the TCRdist pipeline. In a later analysis, every TCR beta chain was defined by the combination of its CDR3 amino acid sequence and its V-gene family, and reads without a unique V-gene family were dropped. In a later analysis, 500 to 700 highly shared, low-generation-probability nucleotide sequences were removed to address suspected cross-contamination and a sequencing artifact. For each public chain, a later analysis derived a clonal expansion index from normalized ranks of inferred template counts within each repertoire. A later analysis computed generation probabilities with a VDJ recombination model fitted to out-of-frame rearrangements, and checked the results against IGoR. Hypergeometric tests were used in a later analysis to score TCR-TCR, TCR-HLA and TCR-CMV co-occurrence, with a repertoire-size bias correction applied to the TCR pairs. A later analysis estimated false discovery rates by permuting HLA or CMV assignments 20 times. In a later analysis, co-occurring TCRs were grouped using DBSCAN, with TCRdist sequence similarity added in when clustering inside HLA-allele-positive subsets. Repertoires with fewer than 30,000 or more than 120,000 public chains, plus five repertoires with anomalous nucleotide sharing, were excluded from co-occurrence clustering. As stored in TCRdb, this immuneACCESS dataset retains in-frame rearrangements with V and J assigned. A fraction of the clones does not appear; measured against another copy, unresolved V genes explain less than half of the discrepancy, and the remainder lacks a known reason. V and J calls and clone size are those listed in that table; D and trimming were worked out from the DNA. This sample lists fewer than 250,000 clones; roughly 77% were detected once. The ten top clones hold about 3% of the sample.

Results and caveats for the whole study, not just this receptor: According to a later analysis, parvovirus B19, influenza, CMV and Epstein-Barr virus appeared linked to several top co-occurrence clusters. A later analysis associated some 17,000 TCR beta sequences with specific HLA alleles at a false discovery rate of 0.05. CMV serostatus was the only immune exposure information available for the cohort. A total of roughly 160 TCR beta chains were listed by the study as associated with cytomegalovirus. Correlated functional status among segregating V segments might be attributable to linkage disequilibrium, but an unknown experimental factor could not be ruled out. In a later analysis, most CMV-associated TCR beta chains were found to appear HLA-restricted, with HLA associations seemingly driven largely by CMV exposure. The authors suggested that the approach could potentially be extended to other disease states and immunological phenotypes. In this cohort, only TCR beta chains were sequenced, and detectable features were limited by the absence of alpha or paired-chain data. Because HLA typing was missing for some donors at each locus, association tests included only the typed subset. A further reported finding was that TCR beta sequences accurately predicted the HLA-A and HLA-B alleles for most subjects in the first cohort. Strong co-occurrence of HLA alleles, especially DR and DQ, made assigning TCR associations to individual alleles difficult. Because the 87-base-pair reads could not distinguish some IMGT-functional V segments, including TRBV6-2 and TRBV6-3, those segments were excluded. An association between a missense DCLRE1C variant and V-gene and J-gene trimming of TCR beta chains was found in a later genetic analysis and replicated in an independent cohort. An earlier analysis of roughly 570 of the donors showed that most TCR beta V segments appeared in productive rearrangements either about 90% or about 30% of the time, which broadly matched IMGT annotations. A cluster of highly shared sequence variants was judged likely to be a technical artifact of the sequencing pipeline. In a later analysis, HLA-associated TCR beta chains showed more clonal expansion and lower generation probabilities than non-associated chains that were equally common. The classifier was reported to diagnose cytomegalovirus status with high specificity and sensitivity in both the original and validation cohorts. According to a later analysis, TCR association rates differed among HLA loci, with DRB1 alleles showing the most associated TCRs and HLA-C alleles showing the fewest. The earlier analysis of around 600 of the donors excluded over 15 rarely observed V segments, including chromosome 9 orphons, because counts were too low. In vitro tests confirmed that a few of the cytomegalovirus-associated TCR beta chains recognize cytomegalovirus antigens. Across donors, most TCR sequences were observed very rarely, whereas some public TCRs were present in many individuals. Compared with the 666-donor mean, donors in an Asian-associated ancestry cluster had fewer N-insertions in productive TCRs, according to a later genetic analysis. Presence/absence analyses assumed roughly uniform sequencing depth across donors, an assumption that may not hold.

The chain was built from TRBV28 and TRBJ1-5; the D segment could be TRBD1, given 6 matching bases. Sequenced material: PBMCs. The TCR was taken from a woman aged 25 to 39 in good health and CMV-seropositive. The CDR3 protein is CASSSQGQPQHF. The sequenced DNA is TGTGCCAGCAGTTCCCAGGGGCAGCCCCAGCATTTT.